This TCR beta chain was captured in a study of cytomegalovirus exposure and HLA in healthy donors. V gave up 5 bases and J gave up 4 bases; unmatched junction bases: 1. The CDR3 is made up of 13 amino acids. From germline, CDR1 is GTSNPN and CDR2 SVGIG (reference sequence). Primers for the PCR totalled 60 Vbeta and 13 Jbeta. Clones were sequenced by immunoSEQ multiplex PCR, and TCRdb holds only the in-frame ones, with some missing. The repertoire consists of about 140,000 clones, with around 79% occurring once and the leading ten covering roughly 4.3%. This sequence was found in a male donor in good health and CMV-seronegative. This chain joins TRBV30 and TRBJ2-6, with 8 positions matching TRBD1. What was sequenced was PBMCs. Here the CDR3 DNA reads TGTGCCTGGGGGACAGGAGGGGCCAACGTCCTGACTTTC. Its protein is CAWGTGGANVLTF.